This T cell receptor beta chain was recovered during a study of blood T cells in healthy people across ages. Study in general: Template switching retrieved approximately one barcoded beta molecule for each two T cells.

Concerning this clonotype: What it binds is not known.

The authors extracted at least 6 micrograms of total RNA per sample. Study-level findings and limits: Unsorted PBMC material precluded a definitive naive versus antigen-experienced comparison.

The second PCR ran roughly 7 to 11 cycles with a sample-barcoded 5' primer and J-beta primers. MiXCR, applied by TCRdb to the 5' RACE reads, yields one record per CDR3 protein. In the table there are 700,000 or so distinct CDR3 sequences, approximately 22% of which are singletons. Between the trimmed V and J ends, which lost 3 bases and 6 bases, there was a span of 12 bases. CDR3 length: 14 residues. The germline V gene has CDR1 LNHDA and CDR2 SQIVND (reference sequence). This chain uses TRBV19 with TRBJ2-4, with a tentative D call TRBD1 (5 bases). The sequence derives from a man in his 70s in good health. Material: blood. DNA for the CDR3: TGTGCCAGTAGTATTAGGACAACCGGAAACATTCAGTACTTC. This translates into CASSIRTTGNIQYF.